These 3 T cell receptor beta chains originate from one sample sequenced in a study of OX40 agonist ivuxolimab in advanced cancers. Measured with immunoSEQ multiplex PCR; TCRdb has only the in-frame clones, and not every one. Of approximately 11,000 clones listed, approximately 89% were seen once; the top ten hold roughly 30%. This material consisted of CD4+ or CD8+ T cells sorted from blood, taken in a trial of the OX40 agonist ivuxolimab. These receptors were collected from an adult with an advanced solid tumor such as melanoma, head and neck, liver or kidney cancer.

The CDR3 here is CASSEDNLQETQYF. CDR3 DNA: TGCGCCAGCAGTGAGGATAATCTCCAAGAGACCCAGTACTTC. The chain combines TRBV10-2 with TRBJ2-5; no reliable D call. V was clipped by 2 bases and J by 1 base, with 8 bases between them. Germline assignment: CDR1 WSHSY and CDR2 SAAADI. CDR3 length: 14 residues.

The V call is TRBV6-5, the J call TRBJ1-1, with D unclear. The CDR3 sequence is 13 residues long. V dropped 6 bases and J dropped 1 base, with 9 bases sitting between them. From germline, CDR1 is MNHEY and CDR2 SVGAGI. The CDR3 DNA reads TGTGCCAGCAGGGTACAGCCGAACACTGAAGCTTTCTTT. Translated: CASRVQPNTEAFF.

This rearrangement joins TRBV27 to TRBJ2-7; D unclear. The V and J ends lost 4 bases and 6 bases respectively, with 7 bases between them. The germline gives CDR1 MNHEY, CDR2 SMNVEV (reference sequence). There are 11 residues in the CDR3. CDR3 amino acids: CASSYPGEQYF. CDR3 DNA: TGTGCCAGCAGTTACCCGGGCGAGCAGTACTTC.